A selection of T cell receptor beta chains follows, all from one sample in a study of beta chain features in type 1 diabetes. Sequenced by immunoSEQ multiplex PCR; TCRdb stores in-frame clones only, minus some. The sample lists nearly 350,000 clones; 7% to 10% were seen once. The material sequenced was central memory CD4+ T cells from blood. These TCRs come from a man aged 30 to 39 with type 1 diabetes. CDR3s include the opening cysteine and the closing phenylalanine or tryptophan. Fields, in order: V gene, J gene, clone size, D gene, CDR3 DNA, CDR3 protein. D genes are given only for firm matches. Size tells how often a clone was seen (once, few, many) or the class of an expanded clone, and some rows leave it out.

TRBV10-3	TRBJ2-7	.	TRBD2	TGTGCCATCAGTGGGTCTAGCGGGGGCACCTACGAGCAGTACTTC	CAISGSSGGTYEQYF
TRBV28	TRBJ1-2	few	TRBD1	TGTGCCAGCAGTCTGTCCGGGACAGTCTATGGCTACACCTTC	CASSLSGTVYGYTF
TRBV28	TRBJ2-2	few	.	TGTGCCAGCAGCCGGACTGACGGACCGAACACCGGGGAGCTGTTTTTT	CASSRTDGPNTGELFF
TRBV5-1	TRBJ1-5	.	.	TGCGCCAGCAGCTTGGGAAATTACAATCAGCCCCAGCATTTT	CASSLGNYNQPQHF
TRBV9	TRBJ2-5	few	.	TGTGCCAGCAGCGTAGAACCAGGAAGAGAGACCCAGTACTTC	CASSVEPGRETQYF
TRBV27	TRBJ1-6	few	TRBD1	TGTGCCAGCAGTTCAAGGACAGGACAGGTTTCACCCCTCCACTTT	CASSSRTGQVSPLHF
TRBV27	TRBJ2-5	.	.	TGTGCCAGCAGTTCCCTGGGGCCAACAGAGACCCAGTACTTC	CASSSLGPTETQYF
TRBV7-2	TRBJ1-1	few	TRBD1	TGTGCCAGCAGCTTACGACAGGGCGACGCTGAAGCTTTCTTT	CASSLRQGDAEAFF
TRBV6-5	TRBJ1-2	.	.	TGTGCCAGCACCTTGGGGGGGGTCTATGGCTACACCTTC	CASTLGGVYGYTF
TRBV5-6	TRBJ1-6	.	.	TGTGCCAGCGATCGGGGGGGTATTAATTCACCCCTCCACTTT	CASDRGGINSPLHF
TRBV2	TRBJ1-2	.	.	TGTGCCAGCAAGGGTCCAGGTTGGGGCTACACCTTC	CASKGPGWGYTF
TRBV5-8	TRBJ2-5	.	.	TGTGCCAGCAGCGGCGGACTATACGAGACCCAGTACTTC	CASSGGLYETQYF
TRBV7-2	TRBJ2-3	many	TRBD2	TGTGCCAGCAGCTTTGCCAGCGGGGGCACAGATACGCAGTATTTT	CASSFASGGTDTQYF
TRBV5-1	TRBJ1-2	few	.	TGCGCCAGCAGTGCGGACAGTTACGATGGCTACACCTTC	CASSADSYDGYTF
TRBV7-2	TRBJ1-4	.	.	TGTGCCAGCAGCTTAGGCGGCACGCCTAATGAAAAACTGTTTTTT	CASSLGGTPNEKLFF
TRBV14	TRBJ1-2	many	.	TGTGCCAGCAGCCAATGGCGGGGCGGTGGCTACACCTTC	CASSQWRGGGYTF
TRBV25-1	TRBJ2-5	few	.	TGTGCCAGCAGTGGTGCCGGGACCCCGATTCGGCCGAAAGAGACCCAGTACTTC	CASSGAGTPIRPKETQYF
TRBV12-5	TRBJ2-3	few	.	TGTGCTAGTGGTTTGGAGGCTTGGGATACGCAGTATTTT	CASGLEAWDTQYF
TRBV7-2	TRBJ1-1	.	TRBD1	TGTGCCGACTCCGGACAGGGGCAGGGTGAAGCTTTCTTT	CADSGQGQGEAFF
TRBV7-9	TRBJ1-2	few	.	TGTGCCAGCAGCTTAGCGCACCCTCGTGACTATGGCTACACCTTC	CASSLAHPRDYGYTF
TRBV18	TRBJ1-4	few	.	TGTGCCAGCTCACCCGGGACGGCTAATGAAAAACTGTTTTTT	CASSPGTANEKLFF
TRBV6-5	TRBJ1-2	.	.	TGTGCCAGCTCGGGTGGGTATGGCTACACCTTC	CASSGGYGYTF
TRBV7-6	TRBJ2-1	few	TRBD2	TGTGCCAGCAGCTTAGACACCCCACGGGGGGATGAGCAGTTCTTC	CASSLDTPRGDEQFF
TRBV29-1	TRBJ2-3	.	TRBD2	TGCAGCGTCCGGGGACTAGCGGGGGGCCTGGGAACGCAGTATTTT	CSVRGLAGGLGTQYF
TRBV5-1	TRBJ1-5	once	.	TGCGCCAGCAGCTTCGACGGGAGCTTCAATCAGCCCCAGCATTTT	CASSFDGSFNQPQHF
TRBV7-2	TRBJ2-6	.	.	TGTGCCAGCATCACATTCTCTGGGGCCAACGTCCTGACTTTC	CASITFSGANVLTF
TRBV14	TRBJ1-1	.	.	TGTGCCAGCAGCCGGGAATTGACAGACACTGAAGCTTTCTTT	CASSRELTDTEAFF
TRBV28	TRBJ2-3	.	TRBD1	TGTGCCAGCCTAAACACAGGGGTGACTAGCACAGATACGCAGTATTTT	CASLNTGVTSTDTQYF
TRBV29-1	TRBJ2-3	.	.	TGCAGCGTTGATTTCCGGGGGGCCTCGAGAGATACGCAGTATTTT	CSVDFRGASRDTQYF
TRBV9	TRBJ2-1	.	.	TGTGCCAGCAGCGTAGCAGCAGGGTTGGATGAGCAGTTCTTC	CASSVAAGLDEQFF
TRBV5-4	TRBJ2-1	few	.	TGTGCCAGCAGCTTGGGAAGGGGTTCCACCTACAATGAGCAGTTCTTC	CASSLGRGSTYNEQFF
TRBV2	TRBJ2-5	.	.	TGTGCCAGCAGTGAACAGCCTCAAGAGACCCAGTACTTC	CASSEQPQETQYF
TRBV5-4	TRBJ1-6	few	.	TGTGCCAGCAGCTTGGAAGATTCACCCCTCCACTTT	CASSLEDSPLHF
TRBV25-1	TRBJ2-5	.	.	TGTGCCAGCAGTGTAGGGGGGTCCCAAGAGACCCAGTACTTC	CASSVGGSQETQYF
TRBV25-1	TRBJ2-6	.	TRBD1	TGTGCCAGCAGTGGTACAGGGGCTGGGGCCAACGTCCTGACTTTC	CASSGTGAGANVLTF
TRBV9	TRBJ2-7	many	TRBD2	TGTGCCAGCAGCGTAGCCAGCGGGGGGCGAAGGAACGAGCAGTACTTC	CASSVASGGRRNEQYF
TRBV9	TRBJ1-2	few	TRBD1	TGTGCCAGCAGCGCCACCGGACAGGGAGGGGGCTTCGGCTACACCTTC	CASSATGQGGGFGYTF
TRBV4-1	TRBJ2-7	.	.	TGCGCCAGCAGCCAGGCTTTAACAGGGAGCTCCTACGAGCAGTACTTC	CASSQALTGSSYEQYF
TRBV5-1	TRBJ2-3	many	.	TGCGCCAGCAAAGTAGGTTTCACAGATACGCAGTATTTT	CASKVGFTDTQYF
TRBV7-2	TRBJ2-3	few	.	TGTGCCAGCAGCACGCCTCGTTTACAGGTCACAGATACGCAGTATTTT	CASSTPRLQVTDTQYF
TRBV27	TRBJ1-2	.	TRBD1	TGTGCCAGCAGAACCTTCGACAGGGAATTAGATGGCTACACCTTC	CASRTFDRELDGYTF
TRBV7-2	TRBJ2-7	once	.	TGTGCCAGCAGCTTAGCTGGCGGCTACGAGCAGTACTTC	CASSLAGGYEQYF
TRBV29-1	TRBJ1-4	few	TRBD1	TGCAGCGCCCGATGGACAGGGACTAATGAAAAACTGTTTTTT	CSARWTGTNEKLFF
TRBV4-1	TRBJ2-3	few	.	TGCGCCAGCAGCGGAGAAGGATCAGGCACAGATACGCAGTATTTT	CASSGEGSGTDTQYF